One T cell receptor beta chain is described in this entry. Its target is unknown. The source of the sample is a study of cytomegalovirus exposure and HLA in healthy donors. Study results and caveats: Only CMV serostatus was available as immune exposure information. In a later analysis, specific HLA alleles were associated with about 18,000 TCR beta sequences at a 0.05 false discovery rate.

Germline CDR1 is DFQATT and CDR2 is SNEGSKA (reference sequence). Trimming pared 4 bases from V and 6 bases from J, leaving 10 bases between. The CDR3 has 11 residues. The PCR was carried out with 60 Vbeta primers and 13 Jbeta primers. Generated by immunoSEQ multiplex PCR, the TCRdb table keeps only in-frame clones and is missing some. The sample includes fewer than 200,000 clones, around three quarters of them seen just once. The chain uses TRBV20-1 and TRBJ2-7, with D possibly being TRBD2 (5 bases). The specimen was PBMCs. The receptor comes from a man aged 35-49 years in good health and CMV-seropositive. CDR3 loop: CSAMLRGEQYF. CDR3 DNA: TGCAGTGCTATGCTACGGGGCGAGCAGTACTTC.